This T cell receptor (beta chain) is from a study of T cell responses to AZD1222 COVID-19 vaccine. Study-level information: Whether given at about 4 or about 12 weeks, second doses were pooled. General study results and limits: The study sampled repertoires only after the peak T cell response. Once two AZD1222 doses were given, Spike-specific TCR breadth and depth went up. Of the AZD1222 recipients, only six or seven were seropositive at baseline.

The assay was immunoSEQ multiplex PCR, and TCRdb's table has in-frame clones only and misses some. The table records over 110,000 clones, 80% to 90% of them present only once. As regards this clone: Antigen: not known.

The CDR3 is made up of 17 amino acids. Germline V gene lookup returns CDR1 LNHDA and CDR2 SQIVND (reference sequence). The ends lost 5 bases at V and 4 bases at J; junction bases unmatched: 13. The chain employs TRBV19 and TRBJ2-5, with 10 positions matching TRBD1. Specimen: peripheral blood, collected on day 0 of AZD1222 vaccination. The TCR comes from an adult in good health. CDR3 nucleotides: TGTGCCAGTAGTGAAATATCCGGGACAGGGGTGGGAGAGACCCAGTACTTC. This gives the protein CASSEISGTGVGETQYF.